These 20 T cell receptor beta chains originate from one sample sequenced in a study of cytomegalovirus exposure and HLA in healthy donors. This table comes from immunoSEQ multiplex PCR, and its TCRdb copy is limited to in-frame clones, with some not included. The sample records 85,000 to 120,000 clones, 85% to 95% being singletons. Source material: PBMCs. The receptors stem from a woman under 30 in good health and CMV-seronegative.

The rearrangement links TRBV6-6 to TRBJ2-7; 11 nucleotides match TRBD2. This CDR3 comprises 16 residues. Trimming cost V 5 bases and J 0 bases; bases outside gene matches: 6. The germline V gene has CDR1 MNHNY and CDR2 SVGAGI (reference sequence). CDR3 in amino acids: CASSPSGGPYSYEQYF. Written as DNA, the CDR3 is TGTGCCAGCAGTCCTAGCGGGGGGCCTTACTCCTACGAGCAGTACTTC.

The chain is built from TRBV5-1 and TRBJ1-4; TRBD1 aligns across 8 bases. The trim removed 4 bases at V and 8 bases at J, leaving 10 bases unmatched. Germline loops: CDR1 SGHRS, CDR2 YFSETQ. CDR3 length equals 15 residues. CDR3 coding DNA: TGCGCCAGCAGCCTAAGACAGGGGATGGGGGAAAAACTGTTTTTT. Residues: CASSLRQGMGEKLFF. Supplemented by reference TRBV5-1 and TRBJ1-4, the full variable domain reads KAGVTQTPRYLIKTRGQQVTLSCSPISGHRSVSWYQQTPGQGLQFLFEYFSETQRNKGNFPGRFSGRQFSNSRSEMNVSTLELGDSALYLCASSLRQGMGEKLFFGSGTQLSVL.

The J gene is TRBJ2-1, the V gene TRBV19; D not resolved. The CDR3 loop spans 16 amino acids. The V end was cut by 5 bases, the J end by 3 bases, with 17 bases between. Germline V gene data show CDR1 as LNHDA and CDR2 as SQIVND (reference sequence). CDR3 DNA: TGTGCCAGTAGTTCCCTTATGGCAGGTGACTACAATGAGCAGTTCTTC. This sequence encodes CASSSLMAGDYNEQFF.

The CDR3 region has the DNA TGTGCCAGCACCCAACGTCGCGGGCCCCCGGGGCAGTACTTC. It codes for CASTQRRGPPGQYF. The rearrangement uses TRBV28 and TRBJ2-7; a possible D gene is TRBD2 (5 bases). The V gene's germline CDR1 is MDHEN and CDR2 SYDVKM. The CDR3 consists of 14 residues. Trimming took 7 bases from V and 9 from J, leaving 22 bases between them.

For the CDR3, the DNA is TGTGCCAGCAGCCCGCCTCGGGGGGGCGATGACTATGGCTACACCTTC. Protein: CASSPPRGGDDYGYTF. This chain joins TRBV4-2 and TRBJ1-2; D may be TRBD1 (6 bases). V lost 4 bases and J 3 bases, leaving 18 bases between the germline ends. CDR3 length equals 16 residues. The germline gives CDR1 LGHNA, CDR2 YNFKEQ.

The chain has TRBV25-1 and TRBJ2-7, with D unclear. V was cut by 5 bases and J by 2 bases, with 7 bases left in between. The germline gives CDR1 MGHDK, CDR2 SYGVNS. The CDR3 spans 12 residues. CDR3 protein: CASSRHPYEQYF. The DNA for the CDR3 is TGTGCCAGCAGTCGACACCCCTACGAGCAGTACTTC.

The chain couples TRBV7-2 to TRBJ2-7, with 8 bases lining up with TRBD1. The CDR3 has 15 residues. V shed 11 bases, J shed 3 bases, and the junction held 15 bases outside the gene matches. Germline V gene data show CDR1 as SGHTA and CDR2 as FQGNSA. The chain's CDR3 is CASSQSGGAGYEQYF. CDR3 DNA sequence: TGTGCCTCCTCCCAGTCAGGGGGCGCGGGCTACGAGCAGTACTTC.

The chain links TRBV27 to TRBJ1-5, with 10 bases aligning to TRBD1. Germline lookup yields CDR1 MNHEY and CDR2 SMNVEV (reference sequence). This CDR3 has 15 residues. The V and J ends lost 5 bases and 2 bases, in that order; junction bases with no gene match: 3. This CDR3 reads CASSPGTGGNQPQHF. CDR3 nucleotides: TGTGCCAGCAGTCCCGGGACAGGGGGCAATCAGCCCCAGCATTTT.

The chain employs TRBV10-1 and TRBJ1-4, with TRBD1 identical over 10 bases. The CDR3 is 15 residues long. V was clipped by 5 bases and J by 8 bases; unmatched bases: 8. The V gene's germline CDR1 is WNHNN and CDR2 SYGVQD (reference sequence). DNA for the CDR3: TGCGCCAGCAGTACCCGGGACAGGGGACGGGAAAAACTGTTTTTT. Amino acid sequence: CASSTRDRGREKLFF.

This rearrangement joins TRBV7-3 to TRBJ1-6; TRBD1 agrees at 7 bases. With V trimmed by 6 bases and J by 4 bases, 12 bases remained unmatched. The CDR3 is 17 amino acids. Germline CDR1 is SGHTA and CDR2 is FQGTGA. DNA of the CDR3: TGTGCCAGCAGGTTACCTGACAGGGAAGAGTATAATTCACCCCTCCACTTT. This translates into CASRLPDREEYNSPLHF. The full variable domain, rest sourced from reference TRBV7-3 and TRBJ1-6, is GAGVSQTPSNKVTEKGKYVELRCDPISGHTALYWYRQSLGQGPEFLIYFQGTGAADDSGLPNDRFFAVRPEGSVSTLKIQRTERGDSAVYLCASRLPDREEYNSPLHFGNGTRLTVT.

The rearrangement uses TRBV10-3 and TRBJ2-6; D not resolved. The CDR3 sequence is 15 residues long. V was clipped by 4 bases and J by 1 base, with 8 bases between them. Germline CDR1 is ENHRY and CDR2 is SYGVKD. The chain's CDR3 is CAISGGLSGANVLTF. In DNA form, the CDR3 reads TGTGCCATCAGTGGTGGGCTATCTGGGGCCAACGTCCTGACTTTC.

This sequence joins TRBV27 and TRBJ2-3; 8 positions match TRBD1. V lost 3 bases to trimming and J lost 0 bases; unmatched junction nucleotides: 2. Per germline, CDR1 MNHEY and CDR2 SMNVEV (reference sequence). The CDR3 consists of 15 residues. This CDR3 is CASSFRGRSTDTQYF. The CDR3 DNA reads TGTGCCAGCAGTTTCAGGGGGCGTAGCACAGATACGCAGTATTTT.

This chain connects TRBV18 to TRBJ2-7; no firm D call. The V and J ends lost 5 bases and 1 base respectively, with 3 bases between them. This CDR3 is built from 11 residues. CDR1 KGHSH and CDR2 LQKENI come from the germline V gene. CDR3 in DNA: TGTGCCAGCTCAGAGTCCTACGAGCAGTACTTC. Its protein is CASSESYEQYF.

This chain joins TRBV18 and TRBJ2-7; the match to TRBD1 covers 7 bases. CDR1 is KGHSH and CDR2 is LQKENI in the germline V gene. V was clipped by 2 bases and J by 2 bases; unmatched bases: 9. The CDR3 runs 16 residues. The CDR3 DNA follows: TGTGCCAGCTCACCAGACATGGACAGGATTGCCTACGAGCAGTACTTC. It codes for CASSPDMDRIAYEQYF.

The rearrangement joins TRBV19 to TRBJ1-2, with unresolved D. This CDR3 is built from 17 residues. Looked up from germline, CDR1 is LNHDA and CDR2 is SQIVND (reference sequence). The ends were cut back, 3 bases at V and 4 bases at J, with 21 bases in the middle. In nucleotides, the CDR3 is TGTGCCAGTAGTATTGTTTTTGAGGAGTTACGCCCCTATGGCTACACCTTC. It codes for CASSIVFEELRPYGYTF.

The chain recombines TRBV11-3 with TRBJ2-7, with D tentatively TRBD2 (5 bases). CDR3 length: 13 amino acids. With 4 bases removed from V and 2 bases from J, the gap between germline ends came to 9 bases. CDR1 and CDR2 (germline): SGHNT, YENEEA. The CDR3 loop is CASSYGGAYEQYF. The CDR3 DNA follows: TGTGCCAGCAGCTACGGAGGAGCCTACGAGCAGTACTTC.

The rearrangement joins TRBV7-2 to TRBJ2-7, with D possibly TRBD1 on 7 matching bases. This CDR3 comprises 12 residues. The germline V and J ends were trimmed by 6 bases and 5 bases, with 11 bases remaining between them. Per the germline V gene, CDR1 is SGHTA and CDR2 is FQGNSA. The CDR3: CASREGANEQYF. The CDR3 DNA sequence: TGTGCCAGCAGGGAGGGGGCCAACGAGCAGTACTTC.

CDR3 DNA sequence: TGTGCCAGCAGTTACTCTCCTGGGGGAGGCGATGAGCAGTTCTTC. Protein product: CASSYSPGGGDEQFF. The V and J genes are TRBV6-5 and TRBJ2-1, with D tentatively TRBD2 (6 bases). V was trimmed by 0 bases and J by 8 bases, leaving 14 bases between them. This CDR3 is built from 15 residues. Germline V gives CDR1 MNHEY, CDR2 SVGAGI.

V usage is TRBV5-1 and J usage is TRBJ2-1; 13 bases align to TRBD2. This CDR3 has 18 residues. The germline gives CDR1 SGHRS, CDR2 YFSETQ. V lost 6 bases, J lost 2 bases, and 11 bases stayed unmatched. The CDR3: CASIRTSGRADAYNEQFF. Here the CDR3 DNA reads TGCGCCAGCATCCGGACTAGCGGGAGAGCGGACGCCTACAATGAGCAGTTCTTC.

V gene TRBV6-5 combines with J gene TRBJ2-2; 9 bases align to TRBD2. V lost 7 bases, J lost 2 bases, and 5 bases stayed unmatched. The CDR3 consists of 15 residues. The germline gives CDR1 MNHEY, CDR2 SVGAGI. The CDR3: CASTRREGNTGELFF. In DNA, the CDR3 is TGTGCCAGCACGAGGCGGGAGGGTAACACCGGGGAGCTGTTTTTT.